This TCR beta chain derives from a study of cytomegalovirus exposure and HLA in healthy donors. PCR amplification relied on 60 Vbeta primers (plus 13 Jbeta primers). The data were produced by immunoSEQ multiplex PCR, yet TCRdb's version contains in-frame clones alone and is incomplete. Of fewer than 200,000 clones detected, around 75% appear once; the ten largest clones hold around 1.9%. Donors consisted of healthy bone marrow donors. The CDR3 contains 12 residues. Trimming pared 5 bases from V and 6 bases from J, leaving 10 bases between. The germline V gene has CDR1 SGDLS and CDR2 YYNGEE. The chain carries TRBV9 and TRBJ2-3; D unclear. Sequences were obtained from PBMCs. This TCR was recovered from a woman aged 25 to 45 in good health and CMV-seronegative. The DNA of the CDR3 is TGTGCCAGCAGTCCCACCAGGGATACGCAGTATTTT. This translates into CASSPTRDTQYF.